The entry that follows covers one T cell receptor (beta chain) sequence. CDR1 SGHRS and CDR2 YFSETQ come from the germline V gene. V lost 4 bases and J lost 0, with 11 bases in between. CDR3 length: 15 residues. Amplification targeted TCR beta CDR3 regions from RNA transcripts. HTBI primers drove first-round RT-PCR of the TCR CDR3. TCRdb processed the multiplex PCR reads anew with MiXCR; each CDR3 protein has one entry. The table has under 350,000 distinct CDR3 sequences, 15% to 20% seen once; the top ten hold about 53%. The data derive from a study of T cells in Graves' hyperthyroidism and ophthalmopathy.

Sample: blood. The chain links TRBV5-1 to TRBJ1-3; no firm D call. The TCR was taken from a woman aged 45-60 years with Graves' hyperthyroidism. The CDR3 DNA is TGCGCCAGCAGCGCGGACGGGAGCTCTGGAAACACCATATATTTT. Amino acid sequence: CASSADGSSGNTIYF.